Shown below are 29 T cell receptor beta chains from a single sample sequenced in a study of T cells in Graves' hyperthyroidism and ophthalmopathy. RNA transcripts served as the template for amplifying TCR beta CDR3 regions. First-round RT-PCR of the TCR CDR3 relied on the HTBI primer set. Using its own MiXCR run on the multiplex PCR reads, TCRdb lists one record per CDR3 protein. This sample has roughly 550,000 distinct CDR3 sequences, with roughly 16% found just once. Material for sequencing was blood. These receptors came from a woman aged 30 to 39 with Graves' ophthalmopathy.

This clonotype appeared a few times. The J gene is TRBJ2-7, the V gene TRBV20-1; 10 bases agree with TRBD2. Per the germline V gene, CDR1 is DFQATT and CDR2 is SNEGSKA (reference sequence). CDR3 size: 14 residues. V dropped 3 bases and J dropped 3; count of bases not matched to a gene: 5. The CDR3, as DNA: TGCAGTGCTAGCGGGCTAGCGGGAGTCTACGAGCAGTACTTC. Its translation: CSASGLAGVYEQYF.

The chain links TRBV7-9 to TRBJ2-7; perhaps TRBD2 as D (7 bases). Looked up from germline, CDR1 is SEHNR and CDR2 is FQNEAQ (reference sequence). This CDR3 spans 15 amino acids. Trimming pared 7 bases from V and 4 bases from J, leaving 20 bases between. For the CDR3, the DNA is TGTGCCAGCACCCTGTGGGGAGGGGGACGATACGAGCAGTACTTC. Its translation: CASTLWGGGRYEQYF. Full variable domain (rest looked up from reference TRBV7-9 and TRBJ2-7): DTGVSQNPRHKITKRGQNVTFRCDPISEHNRLYWYRQTLGQGPEFLTYFQNEAQLEKSRLLSDRFSAERPKGSFSTLEIQRTEQGDSAMYLCASTLWGGGRYEQYFGPGTRLTVT.

This clonotype was detected many times. This sequence joins TRBV3-1 and TRBJ1-1; TRBD1 agrees at 8 bases. Germline CDR1 LGHDT, CDR2 YNNKEL (reference sequence). The length of the CDR3 is 15 residues. V shed 4 bases, J shed 5 bases, and the junction held 9 bases outside the gene matches. CDR3 sequence: CASSLRTGGWTEAFF. For the CDR3, the DNA is TGTGCCAGCAGCCTACGAACAGGGGGTTGGACTGAAGCTTTCTTT. Together with reference TRBV3-1 and TRBJ1-1, the CDR3 gives the full variable domain: DTAVSQTPKYLVTQMGNDKSIKCEQNLGHDTMYWYKQDSKKFLKIMFSYNNKELIINETVPNRFSPKSPDKAHLNLHINSLELGDSAVYFCASSLRTGGWTEAFFGQGTRLTVV.

The sample holds many counts of this clonotype. This sequence joins TRBV6-5 and TRBJ1-2; unclear D gene. The CDR3 consists of 13 residues. Germline loops: CDR1 MNHEY, CDR2 SVGAGI. The ends were cut back, 0 bases at V and 5 bases at J, with 7 bases in the middle. CDR3 sequence reads: CASSYSGPYGYTF. Written as DNA, the CDR3 is TGTGCCAGCAGTTACTCAGGTCCATATGGCTACACCTTC.

V and J are TRBV2 and TRBJ1-2; 7 bases map to TRBD1. The CDR3 spans 14 residues. Germline V gives CDR1 SNHLY, CDR2 FYNNEI. Losses at the gene ends were 5 bases for V and 5 bases for J; bases not matched to a gene: 8. The CDR3 bases are TGTGCCAGCAGTACAGGGGCCCTTGGATATGGCTACACCTTC. It yields the protein CASSTGALGYGYTF.

This clonotype was detected ten times or more. The chain carries TRBV27 and TRBJ1-5; no definite D call. V was shortened by 4 bases and J by 0 bases, with 7 bases between the two germline ends. Germline assignment: CDR1 MNHEY and CDR2 SMNVEV (reference sequence). This CDR3 is built from 14 residues. CDR3 residues: CASSSVYSNQPQHF. The DNA for the CDR3 is TGTGCCAGCAGTTCCGTATATAGCAATCAGCCCCAGCATTTT.

This clonotype has just a few counts. The CDR3 loop reads CASSLARQLPSTDTQYF. DNA for the CDR3: TGTGCCAGCAGTTTAGCCCGCCAGTTACCTAGCACAGATACGCAGTATTTT. This chain uses TRBV12-3 or TRBV12-4 with TRBJ2-3; D is uncertain. This CDR3 contains 17 residues. V was cut by 0 bases and J by 0 bases, with 13 bases left in between.

The chain couples TRBV29-1 to TRBJ2-5, with D maybe TRBD1 (6 bases). This CDR3 region has 13 residues. Per germline, CDR1 SQVTM and CDR2 ANQGSEA. The V gene lost 4 bases and the J gene lost 5 bases, with 14 bases spanning the gap. In DNA form, the CDR3 reads TGCAGCGTTGTGCAACAGGGCGGGGAGACCCAGTACTTC. It specifies CSVVQQGGETQYF. Full variable domain (outside the CDR3, taken from reference TRBV29-1 and TRBJ2-5): SAVISQKPSRDICQRGTSLTIQCQVDSQVTMMFWYRQQPGQSLTLIATANQGSEATYESGFVIDKFPISRPNLTFSTLTVSNMSPEDSSIYLCSVVQQGGETQYFGPGTRLLVL.

This clonotype was seen repeatedly, ten times or more. V and J are TRBV20-1 and TRBJ2-1; 8 bases line up with TRBD2. The CDR3 has 16 residues. The germline gives CDR1 DFQATT, CDR2 SNEGSKA (reference sequence). V was pared by 1 base and J by 0 bases, with 5 bases of the junction left unmatched. CDR3 sequence reads: CSARGSSGSSYNEQFF. Here the CDR3 DNA reads TGCAGTGCTAGAGGATCGAGCGGGAGCTCCTACAATGAGCAGTTCTTC.

V usage is TRBV19 and J usage is TRBJ2-1; TRBD2 aligns across 11 bases. Germline values: CDR1 LNHDA, CDR2 SQIVND (reference sequence). J gave up 5 bases and V 7 bases, and 10 bases lay outside the gene matches. This CDR3 is 16 amino acids long. This CDR3 is CASKVGGTSGHNEQFF. CDR3 DNA sequence: TGTGCCAGTAAAGTAGGGGGGACTAGCGGTCACAATGAGCAGTTCTTC.

With respect to this clonotype: This CDR3 fails to terminate in the conserved phenylalanine or tryptophan, so it likely reflects a read error. This chain connects TRBV18 to TRBJ2-5; TRBD1 matches at 7 bases. Germline trimming cut 4 bases from V and 1 base from J; bases unmatched to any gene: 12. The CDR3 length is 17 residues. Per germline, CDR1 KGHSH and CDR2 LQKENI. CDR3 amino acids: CASSHLPTGLTQETQYL. CDR3 DNA sequence: TGTGCCAGCTCACACCTACCGACAGGGCTGACCCAAGAGACCCAGTACCTC.

This clonotype was observed many times. The J gene is TRBJ2-7, the V gene TRBV14; perhaps TRBD1 as D (6 bases). The CDR3 has 12 residues. V was shortened by 5 bases and J by 5 bases, with 10 bases between the two germline ends. CDR1 is SGHDN and CDR2 is FVKESK in the germline V gene. CDR3 sequence: CASSKDRHEQYF. DNA for the CDR3: TGTGCCAGCAGCAAGGACAGACACGAGCAGTACTTC.

This clonotype was picked up many times. The chain uses TRBV7-2 and TRBJ2-7, with 9 bases identical to TRBD2. J gave up 2 bases and V 5 bases, and 10 bases lay outside the gene matches. CDR3 length equals 16 residues. The germline gives CDR1 SGHTA, CDR2 FQGNSA. The DNA of the CDR3 is TGTGCCAGCAGCCTAGGACTAGCGACCGACCCCTACGAGCAGTACTTC. Translated, it gives CASSLGLATDPYEQYF.

The chain joins TRBV19 to TRBJ1-5; 9 bases are shared with TRBD1. The V gene's germline CDR1 is LNHDA and CDR2 SQIVND (reference sequence). The trim removed 5 bases at V and 3 bases at J, leaving 8 bases unmatched. The CDR3 is 16 residues long. In DNA form, the CDR3 reads TGTGCCAGTAGTGTATCCGGGACAGGGATCAATCAGCCCCAGCATTTT. Protein product: CASSVSGTGINQPQHF.

Only a few counts were recorded for this clonotype. The genes are TRBV7-2 and TRBJ1-1; 7 bases map to TRBD1. This CDR3 has 15 amino acids. With 6 bases clipped from V and 1 base from J, the junction kept 8 bases outside the gene matches. CDR1 and CDR2 from the germline V gene are SGHTA and FQGNSA. CDR3 bases: TGTGCCAGCAGGGTTAGGGGGCTGAGGAACACTGAAGCTTTCTTT. Translating gives CASRVRGLRNTEAFF.

This chain joins TRBV7-9 and TRBJ1-2; D perhaps matches TRBD1 (5 bases). Trimming removed 5 bases at V and 8 bases at J, with 18 bases between. CDR1 SEHNR and CDR2 FQNEAQ come from the germline V gene (reference sequence). CDR3 length equals 14 residues. CDR3 in DNA: TGTGCCAGCAGCCCCTCCGGGGCCGTCTACGGCTACACCTTC. The encoded protein is CASSPSGAVYGYTF.

The CDR3 sequence is CASRKHTLQGATGELFF. CDR3 DNA sequence: TGTGCCAGCAGAAAACATACTTTACAGGGGGCCACCGGGGAGCTGTTTTTT. The J gene is TRBJ2-2, the V gene TRBV19, with 9 bases that match TRBD1. Germline V gene data show CDR1 as LNHDA and CDR2 as SQIVND (reference sequence). V was clipped by 9 bases and J by 4 bases; unmatched bases: 15. This CDR3 has 17 residues.

This clonotype was seen at least ten times. The genes are TRBV20-1 and TRBJ1-5; D gene uncertain. The CDR3 contains 13 residues. Germline V gene data show CDR1 as DFQATT and CDR2 as SNEGSKA (reference sequence). V was cut by 4 bases and J by 4 bases, with 11 bases left in between. CDR3 DNA: TGCAGTGCTACGGACGGAATAAATCAGCCCCAGCATTTT. Amino acids: CSATDGINQPQHF.

This clonotype was counted many times. An end of the junction differs from the germline gene, which may be a read error. CDR3 sequence reads: CASREETPNEQYF. The DNA of the CDR3 is TGTGCCAGCAGGGAAGAAACCCCAAACGAGCAGTACTTC. The chain links TRBV2 to TRBJ2-7; D call uncertain. The CDR3 contains 13 residues. Germline V gene data show CDR1 as SNHLY and CDR2 as FYNNEI.

This clonotype has at least ten counts. This chain links TRBV11-3 with TRBJ2-5; 11 nucleotides match TRBD2. V trimming: 4 bases; J trimming: 3 bases; junction bases outside the gene matches: 1. CDR3 size: 14 residues. CDR1 SGHNT and CDR2 YENEEA come from the germline V gene. CDR3 coding DNA: TGTGCCAGCAGCTCGACTAGCGGGAAAGAGACCCAGTACTTC. It specifies CASSSTSGKETQYF.

This clonotype was recorded at least ten times. The V and J genes are TRBV20-1 and TRBJ1-5; D is undetermined. The germline V gene encodes CDR1 DFQATT and CDR2 SNEGSKA (reference sequence). V was shortened by 3 bases and J by 6 bases, with 12 bases between the two germline ends. This CDR3 region has 13 residues. The CDR3 sequence: CSASMGTSQPQHF. The DNA of the CDR3 is TGCAGTGCTAGTATGGGTACTTCTCAGCCCCAGCATTTT.

This clonotype was counted at least ten times. The gene calls are TRBV7-2 and TRBJ2-5; D remains ambiguous. Between the trimmed V and J ends, which lost 3 bases and 1 base, there was a span of 3 bases. Germline V gene sequence: CDR1 SGHTA, CDR2 FQGNSA. This CDR3 region has 12 residues. The CDR3 is CASSFGQETQYF. In DNA, the CDR3 is TGTGCCAGCAGCTTCGGCCAAGAGACCCAGTACTTC.

In its sample, this clonotype was seen many times. V gene TRBV20-1 combines with J gene TRBJ2-1; D is uncertain. Germline CDR1 DFQATT, CDR2 SNEGSKA (reference sequence). The CDR3 totals 11 residues. Trimming removed 0 bases at V and 10 bases at J, with 7 bases between. CDR3 residues: CSARDGREQFF. As DNA, the CDR3 is TGCAGTGCTAGAGATGGAAGAGAGCAGTTCTTC.

The table lists this clonotype with many counts. The chain is built from TRBV11-2 and TRBJ2-3, with D hard to call. The CDR3 contains 13 residues. CDR1 and CDR2 (germline): SGHAT, FQNNGV. V lost 0 bases to trimming and J lost 2 bases, with 3 bases between them. DNA of the CDR3: TGTGCCAGCAGCTTAGATCTCACAGATACGCAGTATTTT. Its protein product is CASSLDLTDTQYF.

This clonotype was seen many times. J is TRBJ2-7 and V is TRBV27; D unresolved. This CDR3 has 16 amino acids. Trimming pared 0 bases from V and 2 bases from J, leaving 14 bases between. The germline V gene encodes CDR1 MNHEY and CDR2 SMNVEV (reference sequence). CDR3 region: CASSLSLARPTYEQYF. DNA of the CDR3: TGTGCCAGCAGTTTATCCCTCGCGCGTCCCACCTACGAGCAGTACTTC.

This clonotype has ten or more counts. The chain joins TRBV7-8 to TRBJ2-1; 10 bases align to TRBD2. There are 16 residues in the CDR3. CDR1 and CDR2 from the germline V gene are SGHVS and FQNEAQ. The V and J ends lost 0 bases and 3 bases, in that order; junction bases with no gene match: 2. CDR3 DNA sequence: TGTGCCAGCAGCTTAGCAGCTAGCGGGGGCTACAATGAGCAGTTCTTC. It translates to CASSLAASGGYNEQFF.

This clonotype was counted ten times or more. V gene TRBV7-9 combines with J gene TRBJ1-1; 9 nucleotides agree with TRBD1. V was clipped by 5 bases and J by 2 bases; unmatched bases: 3. This CDR3 has 14 residues. CDR1 is SEHNR and CDR2 is FQNEAQ in the germline V gene (reference sequence). CDR3 amino acids: CASSKTGGNTEAFF. The CDR3 DNA follows: TGTGCCAGCAGCAAAACAGGGGGCAACACTGAAGCTTTCTTT.

At least ten counts were recorded for this clonotype. This chain connects TRBV7-9 to TRBJ1-1; D gene unclear. V lost 2 bases and J lost 1, with 8 bases in between. The germline V gene encodes CDR1 SEHNR and CDR2 FQNEAQ (reference sequence). The CDR3 has 14 amino acids. The CDR3 nucleotides read TGTGCCAGCAGCTTATCCCCAAGGAACACTGAAGCTTTCTTT. It is translated as CASSLSPRNTEAFF.

This clonotype was observed many times. The V call is TRBV7-9, the J call TRBJ2-1; the D gene is possibly TRBD2 (6 bases). V was trimmed by 3 bases and J by 4 bases, leaving 13 bases between them. The germline gives CDR1 SEHNR, CDR2 FQNEAQ (reference sequence). CDR3 length: 15 residues. In DNA form, the CDR3 reads TGTGCCAGCAGCTTTAGGCTAGCGCCTTACAATGAGCAGTTCTTC. Protein: CASSFRLAPYNEQFF. The full variable domain, completed using reference TRBV7-9 and TRBJ2-1, is DTGVSQNPRHKITKRGQNVTFRCDPISEHNRLYWYRQTLGQGPEFLTYFQNEAQLEKSRLLSDRFSAERPKGSFSTLEIQRTEQGDSAMYLCASSFRLAPYNEQFFGPGTRLTVL.